The clone carrying this TCR beta chain was seen many times. These data originate in a study of regulatory T cells in long-lasting Graves disease. The CDR3 is 14 amino acids. Germline loops: CDR1 DFQATT, CDR2 SNEGSKA (reference sequence). J was trimmed by 1 base and V by 6 bases; bases with no gene match: 7. Building the TCR beta libraries relied on iRepertoire HTBI primers, and CDR3 regions underwent Arm-PCR. As handled by the study authors: Overall, samples carried roughly 60 TRBV and 14 TRBJ segments. TCRdb itself ran the multiplex PCR reads through MiXCR, one entry per CDR3 protein. Clone size and V and J calls follow TCRdb, not the original study. This sample has hundreds of thousands of distinct CDR3 sequences, with about 15% found just once. Described time point: newly diagnosed GD, antithyroid drugs for less than 3 months. From RNA extracted from PBMCs, the TCR library was made. These data also formed part of another study, on T cells in Graves' hyperthyroidism and ophthalmopathy. Per that paper: HTBI primers drove first-round RT-PCR of the TCR CDR3.

The starting material was peripheral blood mononuclear cells (PBMCs), obtained at new diagnosis, from a patient treated with antithyroid drugs. The receptor was derived from a woman aged 35 to 49 with Graves disease. The V and J genes are TRBV20-1 and TRBJ2-7; 9 bases are shared with TRBD1. CDR3 in DNA: TGCAGTGCCTGGGACAGGGTCAGATCCTACGAGCAGTACTTC. Its translation: CSAWDRVRSYEQYF.